This TCR beta chain was recovered during a study of shared clonotypes between healthy human individuals. Study conclusions and caveats: A handful of donors held approximately 5% of naive CD4 clonotypes in common. Sorted-subset samples were not fully sequenced, rarefaction indicated.

The CDR3 is 15 amino acids. Losses at the gene ends were 3 bases for V and 5 bases for J; bases not matched to a gene: 5. Per germline, CDR1 MNHEY and CDR2 SMNVEV (reference sequence). For this clone: Antigen specificity is unknown.

The assay was immunoSEQ multiplex PCR, and TCRdb's table has in-frame clones only and misses some. Of over 950,000 clones in the sample, roughly 80% were seen once. The chain couples TRBV27 to TRBJ1-1; 11 bases are shared with TRBD1. Specimen: memory CD4+ T cells from PBMCs. Subset in this sample: CD45RA-negative fraction. This receptor was identified in a man aged 18 to 29 in good health. Some clones in this sample may be carry-over from other donors' samples. As DNA, the CDR3 is TGTGCCAGCAGTTTCGGACAGGGGGCGGGGACTGAAGCTTTCTTT. Protein product: CASSFGQGAGTEAFF.